The table lists the clone carrying this T cell receptor (beta chain) with a count of one. Original analysis: The assay estimated nucleated cells by amplifying reference gene primers. Using immunoSEQ multiplex PCR, the repertoire was profiled, and TCRdb retains in-frame clones only, with some absent. That table furnishes V, J and clone size, whereas the DNA furnished D and trimming. The profile shows 180,000 or so clones, approximately 80% of them singletons. V was clipped by 1 base and J by 5 bases; unmatched bases: 6. Germline loops: CDR1 SGHTS, CDR2 YDEGEE. The CDR3 sequence is 15 residues long. This sample stems from a study of blood T cell repertoires in COVID-19. Overall study context: The study drew acute and convalescent COVID-19 samples from the United States, Italy and Spain. Sources were T cells, B-cell-depleted T cells, or PBMCs; the material itself was cDNA or gDNA.

This clonotype originated in a man aged 45-60 years who had recovered from COVID-19. Sequenced: peripheral blood. V gene TRBV5-8 combines with J gene TRBJ2-3, with 8 bases aligning to TRBD1. CDR3 in amino acids: CASSLNAGGLDTQYF. The CDR3 DNA reads TGTGCCAGCAGCTTGAATGCAGGGGGCCTAGATACGCAGTATTTT.